This T cell receptor beta chain was recorded in a study of T cell responses to AZD1222 COVID-19 vaccine. The germline gives CDR1 SGHNT, CDR2 YYREEE (reference sequence). The length of the CDR3 is 15 residues. Losses at the gene ends were 4 bases for V and 5 bases for J; bases not matched to a gene: 3. Method: immunoSEQ multiplex PCR; TCRdb's copy keeps in-frame clones and lacks some. The data show tens of thousands of clones, with roughly 88% seen just once and around a fifth held by the top ten. This chain joins TRBV5-4 and TRBJ2-1, with 13 nucleotides matching TRBD2. The receptor was isolated from an adult in good health. The source material was peripheral blood, sampled on day 0 of AZD1222 vaccination. DNA of the CDR3: TGTGCCAGCAGCGCAACTAGCGGGGGGGACAATGAGCAGTTCTTC. Amino acids: CASSATSGGDNEQFF.